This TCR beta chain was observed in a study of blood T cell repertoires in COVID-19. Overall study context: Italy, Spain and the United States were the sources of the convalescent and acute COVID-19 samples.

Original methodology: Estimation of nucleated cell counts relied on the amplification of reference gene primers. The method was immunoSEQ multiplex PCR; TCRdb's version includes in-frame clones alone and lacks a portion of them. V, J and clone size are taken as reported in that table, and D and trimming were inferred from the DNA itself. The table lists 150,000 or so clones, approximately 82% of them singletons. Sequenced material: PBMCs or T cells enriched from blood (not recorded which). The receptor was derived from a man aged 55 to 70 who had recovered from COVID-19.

This CDR3 is CASSHGVGEQFF. CDR3 nucleotide sequence: TGTGCCAGTAGTCACGGGGTCGGGGAGCAGTTCTTC. The chain joins TRBV19 to TRBJ2-1, with a weak D call TRBD2 (5 bases). Germline V CDR1 and CDR2: LNHDA, SQIVND (reference sequence). V lost 5 bases, J lost 10 bases, and 12 bases lay in between. This CDR3 contains 12 residues. The whole variable domain, remainder taken from reference TRBV19 and TRBJ2-1, is DGGITQSPKYLFRKEGQNVTLSCEQNLNHDAMYWYRQDPGQGLRLIYYSQIVNDFQKGDIAEGYSVSREKKESFPLTVTSAQKNPTAFYLCASSHGVGEQFFGPGTRLTVL.